The rows below give T cell receptor beta chains drawn from one sample of a study of T cell responses to AZD1222 COVID-19 vaccine. Clones were read by immunoSEQ multiplex PCR, and TCRdb kept only the in-frame ones, dropping some. Here the sample spans some 180,000 clones, just over 90% being singletons. Material: peripheral blood, obtained 28 days after the second dose of the MenACWY control vaccine. The receptors were gathered from an adult who received the MenACWY meningococcal vaccine as a control. Each CDR3 is given with its conserved first and last residue. The D gene is left open where the match is weak. Rows may omit the clone size; those that give it use once, few, many or a size class.

D gene: .
J gene: TRBJ2-1
V gene: TRBV27
clone size: .
CDR3 protein: CASRAGGFHNEQFF
CDR3 DNA: TGTGCCAGCAGGGCCGGGGGATTTCACAATGAGCAGTTCTTC

D gene: .
J gene: TRBJ2-7
V gene: TRBV2
clone size: .
CDR3 protein: CASTVGVAYEQYF
CDR3 DNA: TGTGCCAGCACGGTCGGGGTGGCCTACGAGCAGTACTTC

D gene: TRBD2
J gene: TRBJ2-1
V gene: TRBV5-1
clone size: .
CDR3 protein: CASSAAGGLFLYNEQFF
CDR3 DNA: TGCGCCAGCAGCGCTGCGGGAGGCCTCTTCCTTTACAATGAGCAGTTCTTC

D gene: .
J gene: TRBJ1-1
V gene: TRBV9
clone size: once
CDR3 protein: CASSVDPDMNTEAFF
CDR3 DNA: TGTGCCAGCAGCGTAGATCCGGATATGAACACTGAAGCTTTCTTT

D gene: TRBD2
J gene: TRBJ2-3
V gene: TRBV5-1
clone size: few
CDR3 protein: CASSPSGLETDTQYF
CDR3 DNA: TGCGCCAGCAGCCCCTCGGGACTAGAAACAGATACGCAGTATTTT

D gene: .
J gene: TRBJ1-3
V gene: TRBV11-2
clone size: .
CDR3 protein: CASSLDRGNTIYF
CDR3 DNA: TGTGCCAGCAGCTTAGACCGTGGAAACACCATATATTTT

D gene: .
J gene: TRBJ1-2
V gene: TRBV5-6
clone size: .
CDR3 protein: CASSLGRLYGYTF
CDR3 DNA: TGTGCCAGCAGCTTGGGGAGGCTCTATGGCTACACCTTC

D gene: .
J gene: TRBJ2-1
V gene: TRBV7-3
clone size: .
CDR3 protein: CASSTGLGYNEQFF
CDR3 DNA: TGTGCCAGCAGCACCGGACTCGGCTACAATGAGCAGTTCTTC

D gene: .
J gene: TRBJ1-2
V gene: TRBV9
clone size: .
CDR3 protein: CASSRSTFPSRDPGGYTF
CDR3 DNA: TGTGCCAGCAGCCGTTCTACTTTTCCAAGCCGGGACCCCGGGGGCTACACCTTC

D gene: .
J gene: TRBJ1-4
V gene: TRBV7-9
clone size: .
CDR3 protein: CASSLGPPNEEKLFF
CDR3 DNA: TGTGCCAGCAGCTTAGGGCCGCCAAATGAGGAAAAACTGTTTTTT

D gene: .
J gene: TRBJ2-5
V gene: TRBV3-1/TRBV3-2
clone size: .
CDR3 protein: CASSQRWETQYF
CDR3 DNA: TGTGCCAGCAGTCAGCGATGGGAGACCCAGTACTTC

D gene: .
J gene: TRBJ1-1
V gene: TRBV6-1
clone size: .
CDR3 protein: CASSEGGAWTEAFF
CDR3 DNA: TGTGCCAGCAGTGAAGGAGGGGCTTGGACTGAAGCTTTCTTT

D gene: TRBD1
J gene: TRBJ2-4
V gene: TRBV7-8
clone size: .
CDR3 protein: CASSSSTGQKNIQYF
CDR3 DNA: TGTGCCAGCAGCTCGTCGACAGGGCAGAAAAACATTCAGTACTTC

D gene: TRBD2
J gene: TRBJ2-2
V gene: TRBV5-4
clone size: .
CDR3 protein: CASSVGLAGVHTGELFF
CDR3 DNA: TGTGCCAGCAGCGTGGGACTAGCGGGAGTCCACACCGGGGAGCTGTTTTTT

D gene: .
J gene: TRBJ2-6
V gene: TRBV6-4
clone size: .
CDR3 protein: CASSPLSSGANVLTF
CDR3 DNA: TGTGCCAGCAGTCCCCTTAGCTCTGGGGCCAACGTCCTGACTTTC

D gene: TRBD2
J gene: TRBJ2-3
V gene: TRBV3-1/TRBV3-2
clone size: .
CDR3 protein: CATKTSGSTADTQYF
CDR3 DNA: TGTGCCACCAAAACTAGCGGGAGTACGGCAGATACGCAGTATTTT

D gene: .
J gene: TRBJ1-5
V gene: TRBV28
clone size: .
CDR3 protein: CASRYTQTGLKNQPQHF
CDR3 DNA: TGTGCCAGCAGATACACCCAGACTGGACTGAAGAATCAGCCCCAGCATTTT

D gene: .
J gene: TRBJ1-3
V gene: TRBV9
clone size: .
CDR3 protein: CASSVFPLSAGAGNTIYF
CDR3 DNA: TGTGCCAGCAGCGTATTCCCCCTTTCGGCAGGGGCTGGAAACACCATATATTTT

D gene: .
J gene: TRBJ1-1
V gene: TRBV6-5
clone size: .
CDR3 protein: CASRGESGNTEAFF
CDR3 DNA: TGTGCCAGCCGGGGGGAGAGTGGGAACACTGAAGCTTTCTTT

D gene: TRBD1
J gene: TRBJ1-1
V gene: TRBV19
clone size: once
CDR3 protein: CASSFRDRGGNTEAFF
CDR3 DNA: TGTGCCAGTAGTTTCCGGGACAGGGGGGGAAACACTGAAGCTTTCTTT

D gene: .
J gene: TRBJ1-1
V gene: TRBV7-6
clone size: .
CDR3 protein: CASSSTMNTEAFF
CDR3 DNA: TGTGCCAGCAGCTCCACCATGAACACTGAAGCTTTCTTT

D gene: TRBD1
J gene: TRBJ1-2
V gene: TRBV2
clone size: .
CDR3 protein: CASSRMGDRTNYGYTF
CDR3 DNA: TGTGCCAGCAGTAGAATGGGGGACAGGACGAACTATGGCTACACCTTC

D gene: .
J gene: TRBJ1-5
V gene: TRBV15
clone size: .
CDR3 protein: CATSRVVASGDWPQHF
CDR3 DNA: TGTGCCACCAGCAGAGTGGTAGCGTCGGGGGATTGGCCCCAGCATTTT